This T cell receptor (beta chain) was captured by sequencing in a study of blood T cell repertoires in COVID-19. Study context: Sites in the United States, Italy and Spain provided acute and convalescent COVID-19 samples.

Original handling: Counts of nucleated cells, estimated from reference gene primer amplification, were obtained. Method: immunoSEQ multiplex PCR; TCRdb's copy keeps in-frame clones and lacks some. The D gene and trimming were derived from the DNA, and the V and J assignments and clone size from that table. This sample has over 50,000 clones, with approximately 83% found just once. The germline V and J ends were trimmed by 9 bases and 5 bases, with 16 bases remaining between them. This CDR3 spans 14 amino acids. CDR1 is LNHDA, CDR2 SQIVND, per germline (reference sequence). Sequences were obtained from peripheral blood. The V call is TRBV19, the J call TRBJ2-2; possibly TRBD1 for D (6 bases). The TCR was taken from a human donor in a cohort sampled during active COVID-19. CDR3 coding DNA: TGTGCCAGCAGTCTTCAGGGGACGACCGGGGAGCTGTTTTTT. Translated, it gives CASSLQGTTGELFF.